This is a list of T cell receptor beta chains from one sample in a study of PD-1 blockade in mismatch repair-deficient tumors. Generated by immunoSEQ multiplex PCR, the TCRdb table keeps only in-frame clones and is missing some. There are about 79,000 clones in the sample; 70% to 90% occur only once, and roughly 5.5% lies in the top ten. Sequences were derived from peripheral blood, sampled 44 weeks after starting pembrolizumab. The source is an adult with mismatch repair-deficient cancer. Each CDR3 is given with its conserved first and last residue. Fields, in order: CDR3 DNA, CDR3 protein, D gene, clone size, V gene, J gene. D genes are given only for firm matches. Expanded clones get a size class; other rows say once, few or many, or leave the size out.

DNA: TGTGCCAGCAGTGGTACCGGTGCCTACGAGCAGTACTTC
CDR3: CASSGTGAYEQYF
D: -
size: -
V: TRBV2
J: TRBJ2-7

DNA: TGTGCCAGCAGCCCGGCCGGGACCGGCTATGGCTACACCTTC
CDR3: CASSPAGTGYGYTF
D: -
size: few
V: TRBV7-2
J: TRBJ1-2

DNA: TGTGCCAGCAAGAGGACATCTAATGAAAAACTGTTTTTT
CDR3: CASKRTSNEKLFF
D: -
size: -
V: TRBV6-5
J: TRBJ1-4

DNA: TGTGCCAGCAGTTTTACCCCCCCCAGGAGGTACTATGGCTACACCTTC
CDR3: CASSFTPPRRYYGYTF
D: -
size: -
V: TRBV27
J: TRBJ1-2

DNA: TGTGCCAGCAGCTTGGGGCTAGTCGCCGGGGAGCTGTTTTTT
CDR3: CASSLGLVAGELFF
D: -
size: -
V: TRBV5-6
J: TRBJ2-2

DNA: TGTGCCAGCAGCGGAGGAGGAGGAGCGGGAAACACCATATATTTT
CDR3: CASSGGGGAGNTIYF
D: -
size: -
V: TRBV9
J: TRBJ1-3

DNA: TGTGCCACGTCTTGGACAGGGATGCAGGAGCAGTACTTC
CDR3: CATSWTGMQEQYF
D: TRBD1
size: few
V: TRBV10-3
J: TRBJ2-7

DNA: TGTGCCAGCAGCTTGGTTGGGGGAAGACAGGGGGATGGCTACACCTTC
CDR3: CASSLVGGRQGDGYTF
D: TRBD1
size: -
V: TRBV5-4
J: TRBJ1-2

DNA: TGTGCCAGCAGGCCCCTACGCGGGGATCAGCCCCAGCATTTT
CDR3: CASRPLRGDQPQHF
D: -
size: -
V: TRBV5-8
J: TRBJ1-5

DNA: TGTGCCAGCAGCCAAGATGGTAGCGGGAGAGCTCTGTACTTC
CDR3: CASSQDGSGRALYF
D: TRBD2
size: -
V: TRBV14
J: TRBJ2-7

DNA: TGTGCCAGCAGTGTGTTTTACAGGGCCGACTACGAGCAGTACTTC
CDR3: CASSVFYRADYEQYF
D: -
size: few
V: TRBV6-1
J: TRBJ2-7

DNA: TGTGCCAGCAGCTTATTCGAGACTAGATCTGCCGGGGAGCTGTTTTTT
CDR3: CASSLFETRSAGELFF
D: -
size: -
V: TRBV7-6
J: TRBJ2-2

DNA: TGTGCCACTAGGGACGGGAGATACGAGCAGTACTTC
CDR3: CATRDGRYEQYF
D: -
size: -
V: TRBV19
J: TRBJ2-7

DNA: TGTGCCAGCAGCCCAAGCGGGAGCTCCTACAATGAGCAGTTCTTC
CDR3: CASSPSGSSYNEQFF
D: TRBD2
size: -
V: TRBV9
J: TRBJ2-1

DNA: TGCGCCAGCAGAGGGAGAAATGAGCAGTTCTTC
CDR3: CASRGRNEQFF
D: -
size: -
V: TRBV4-3
J: TRBJ2-1

DNA: TGTGCCAGCAGCTCCCCGGGGGTATTCGGGACAGGGGGCTACGAGCAGTACTTC
CDR3: CASSSPGVFGTGGYEQYF
D: TRBD1
size: -
V: TRBV7-8
J: TRBJ2-7

DNA: TGTGCCACCAGCAGCCCCAGAGGGAGAGAGACCCAGTACTTC
CDR3: CATSSPRGRETQYF
D: -
size: -
V: TRBV15
J: TRBJ2-5

DNA: TGTGCTAGCAGCCATATTGGGGTCCGGGAGACCCAGTACTTC
CDR3: CASSHIGVRETQYF
D: -
size: -
V: TRBV7-7
J: TRBJ2-5

DNA: TGCGCCAGCAGCTGGGGACAGATGAACACTGAAGCTTTCTTT
CDR3: CASSWGQMNTEAFF
D: TRBD1
size: -
V: TRBV5-1
J: TRBJ1-1

DNA: TGTGCCAGCAGCCCCAACCTCAGGGAGAACACTGAAGCTTTCTTT
CDR3: CASSPNLRENTEAFF
D: -
size: many
V: TRBV7-9
J: TRBJ1-1

DNA: TGCGCCAGCAGCCCAGGACAGGGTAGGAGTCAGCCCCAGCATTTT
CDR3: CASSPGQGRSQPQHF
D: TRBD1
size: once
V: TRBV5-1
J: TRBJ1-5

DNA: TGTGCCAGCAGTTTGTCCCGAGAAGGGCAGTTCTTC
CDR3: CASSLSREGQFF
D: -
size: -
V: TRBV27
J: TRBJ2-1

DNA: TGTGCCAGCAGCGCACCTTGGTCGGAAACAGATACGCAGTATTTT
CDR3: CASSAPWSETDTQYF
D: -
size: once
V: TRBV5-5
J: TRBJ2-3

DNA: TGTGCCACCAGCAGGGGAAGCGGGAGGGAGGGCAATGAGCAGTTCTTC
CDR3: CATSRGSGREGNEQFF
D: TRBD2
size: -
V: TRBV15
J: TRBJ2-1

DNA: TGTGCCAGCAGCTCCAAGAGCAGGGGGAATTTGGGGAACACTGAAGCTTTCTTT
CDR3: CASSSKSRGNLGNTEAFF
D: TRBD1
size: -
V: TRBV7-2
J: TRBJ1-1

DNA: TGTGCCAGCAGTTGGGCCGGGGACAATTACAATGAGCAGTTCTTC
CDR3: CASSWAGDNYNEQFF
D: -
size: -
V: TRBV27
J: TRBJ2-1

DNA: TGTGCCAGCAGCCTTGGACAGGACTCCCACTACTATGGCTACACCTTC
CDR3: CASSLGQDSHYYGYTF
D: TRBD1
size: -
V: TRBV5-6
J: TRBJ1-2

DNA: TGCGCCAGCAGCTTAACCGGCGGAGACAATCAGCCCCAGCATTTT
CDR3: CASSLTGGDNQPQHF
D: -
size: -
V: TRBV5-1
J: TRBJ1-5

DNA: TGTGCCAGCAGCTCCCGGGCTGGGGGAAACACCGGGGAGCTGTTTTTT
CDR3: CASSSRAGGNTGELFF
D: -
size: -
V: TRBV9
J: TRBJ2-2

DNA: TGTGCCAGCAGTGAATTCGGTCAGGGGGACACTGAAGCTTTCTTT
CDR3: CASSEFGQGDTEAFF
D: TRBD1
size: -
V: TRBV25-1
J: TRBJ1-1

DNA: TGCGCCAGCAGTGGGGGCGTGGGAGCGGTGTACAATGAGCAGTTCTTC
CDR3: CASSGGVGAVYNEQFF
D: -
size: -
V: TRBV10-2
J: TRBJ2-1

DNA: TGCGCCAGCACCACTTTAACAGGGGTGCGGACTGAAGCTTTCTTT
CDR3: CASTTLTGVRTEAFF
D: TRBD1
size: once
V: TRBV4-1
J: TRBJ1-1

DNA: TGTGCCAGCAGCCCTCTAGCGGGAGGAGATACGCAGTATTTT
CDR3: CASSPLAGGDTQYF
D: TRBD2
size: -
V: TRBV7-9
J: TRBJ2-3

DNA: TGTGCCAGCAGCTTTGGCAGGAACACTGAAGCTTTCTTT
CDR3: CASSFGRNTEAFF
D: -
size: -
V: TRBV7-8
J: TRBJ1-1

DNA: TGTGCCACTAATTTAAAGGAGGCCCCGCTCTTCTTTTACGAGCAGTACTTC
CDR3: CATNLKEAPLFFYEQYF
D: -
size: -
V: TRBV14
J: TRBJ2-7

DNA: TGTGCCACCAGCACGTCCCTACTAGCGGGAGAAACGTACAATGAGCAGTTCTTC
CDR3: CATSTSLLAGETYNEQFF
D: TRBD2
size: -
V: TRBV15
J: TRBJ2-1

DNA: TGTGCCAGCAGCTTGCAATTTGCAACTAATGAAAAACTGTTTTTT
CDR3: CASSLQFATNEKLFF
D: -
size: -
V: TRBV7-2
J: TRBJ1-4

DNA: TGCGCCAGCAGCTTCCGCGCGAAACAGGGAGTTGACACCATATATTTT
CDR3: CASSFRAKQGVDTIYF
D: -
size: -
V: TRBV5-1
J: TRBJ1-3

DNA: TGTGCCAGTAGTAGCCCTCGGGGGGGGATGTCGCCAGATACGCAGTATTTT
CDR3: CASSSPRGGMSPDTQYF
D: TRBD2
size: -
V: TRBV19
J: TRBJ2-3

DNA: TGCGCCAGCAGCTTGGATTCGGGCGTGGGCCCCTACGAGCAGTACTTC
CDR3: CASSLDSGVGPYEQYF
D: -
size: -
V: TRBV5-1
J: TRBJ2-7

DNA: TGTGCCAGCAGCCAGTATGGGGGGGGGTACGAGCAGTACTTC
CDR3: CASSQYGGGYEQYF
D: TRBD2
size: -
V: TRBV7-2
J: TRBJ2-7

DNA: TGTGCCAGTAGCCTTGGGGCAGTCGGTCGAGGGCGCAATCAGCCCCAGCATTTT
CDR3: CASSLGAVGRGRNQPQHF
D: -
size: -
V: TRBV19
J: TRBJ1-5

DNA: TGTGCCAGCAGCTGGGGACGGAGCGTCTCCTACGAGCAGTACTTC
CDR3: CASSWGRSVSYEQYF
D: -
size: -
V: TRBV7-2
J: TRBJ2-7

DNA: TGTGCCAGCAGCCCCCAGACAGGAACCTATGGCTACACCTTC
CDR3: CASSPQTGTYGYTF
D: -
size: -
V: TRBV7-2
J: TRBJ1-2

DNA: TGTGCCAGCAGTTTTAGCGGGAGGGCCTACGAGCAGTACTTC
CDR3: CASSFSGRAYEQYF
D: TRBD2
size: -
V: TRBV27
J: TRBJ2-7